This TCR beta chain emerged from a study of T cells in Graves' hyperthyroidism and ophthalmopathy. Findings of the study overall: A model built on 13 V-J features separated ophthalmopathy from stable hyperthyroidism. Progression to ophthalmopathy was predicted a median of approximately 6.4 months early.

V was clipped by 7 bases and J by 0 bases, with 7 bases between them. Germline CDR1 MDHEN, CDR2 SYDVKM. The CDR3 spans 12 residues. Uncontrolled infection, other autoimmune disease, pregnancy or lactation led to exclusion. TCR beta CDR3 regions were amplified from RNA transcripts. First-round RT-PCR of the TCR CDR3 relied on the HTBI primer set. TCRdb itself ran the multiplex PCR reads through MiXCR, one entry per CDR3 protein. The sample holds roughly 650,000 distinct CDR3 sequences; 16% are singletons and the top ten take roughly 3.5%. This clonotype was observed many times. The antigen remains undetermined.

This clonotype was obtained from a middle-aged woman with Graves' ophthalmopathy. The V and J genes are TRBV28 and TRBJ2-7; the D is unclear. The sequenced sample consisted of blood. CDR3 loop: CASTTSSYEQYF. The CDR3, as DNA: TGTGCCAGCACCACAAGCTCCTACGAGCAGTACTTC.